Reported below is one T cell receptor (beta chain). Its antigen is unknown. This CDR3 region has 12 residues. V was shortened by 7 bases and J by 3 bases, with 6 bases between the two germline ends. The data stem from a study of vaccination effects on CD4 cells after COVID-19. The assay was immunoSEQ multiplex PCR, and TCRdb's table has in-frame clones only and misses some. Among 20,000 to 30,000 clones listed, roughly two thirds were seen once. Sequencing in the ViraFEST assay came after antigen-specific CD4+ T cells had been expanded with viral peptide pools, which were used to stimulate PBMC. CD4+ T cell isolation took place after approximately ten days of culture. None of these healthy vaccinees had been infected with SARS-CoV-2 before vaccination. Each culture had half its medium swapped for IL-2 medium on days 3 and 7.

The starting material was CD4+ T cells from PBMCs cultured with SARS-CoV-2 spike peptides, obtained before COVID-19 vaccination. The J gene is TRBJ2-2, the V gene TRBV12-3 or TRBV12-4; D possibly corresponds to TRBD1 (6 bases). The sequence derives from a human donor who received a COVID-19 vaccine. The CDR3 spells CASTGDTGELFF. In DNA form, the CDR3 reads TGTGCCAGCACAGGGGACACCGGGGAGCTGTTTTTT.